This T cell receptor beta chain came from a study of blood T cell repertoires in COVID-19. CDR3 length: 14 residues. Trimming removed 8 bases at V and 6 bases at J, with 20 bases between. Germline V lookup: CDR1 SEHNR, CDR2 FQNEAQ (reference sequence). Authors' analysis steps: Using reference gene primer amplification, nucleated cell counts were estimated. Clones were sequenced by immunoSEQ multiplex PCR, and TCRdb holds only the in-frame ones, with some missing. V, J and clone size were drawn from that table, and D and trimming were deduced from the DNA. The sample lists over 70,000 clones; 80% to 90% were seen once.

Sequenced material: peripheral blood. The rearrangement uses TRBV7-9 and TRBJ2-7, with a weak D call TRBD1 (6 bases). The sequence was collected from a man in his fifties or sixties with COVID-19, enrolled during active disease. The CDR3 nucleotides read TGTGCCAGCGGGACAAACTCCCTCGCTCGCGAGCAGTACTTC. Its protein is CASGTNSLAREQYF.